Presented here are 17 T cell receptor beta chains from one specimen sequenced in a study of cytomegalovirus exposure and HLA in healthy donors. Vbeta (60) and Jbeta (13) primers were used in the PCR. Method: immunoSEQ multiplex PCR; TCRdb's copy keeps in-frame clones and lacks some. The sample lists 200,000 to 250,000 clones, roughly 80% occurring once. The sequencing input was PBMCs. The receptors here all came from a girl aged 2 to 9 in good health and CMV-seronegative.

The chain couples TRBV10-3 to TRBJ1-6; tentatively, D is TRBD1 (5 bases). The CDR3 spans 15 residues. CDR1 is ENHRY and CDR2 is SYGVKD in the germline V gene. The V end was cut by 9 bases, the J end by 9 bases, with 21 bases between. In DNA form, the CDR3 reads TGTGCCATTTCTGGTTCGGAAAGGGGTCCTTCACCCCTCCACTTT. It codes for CAISGSERGPSPLHF.

This clone was seen just once. The chain uses TRBV30 and TRBJ2-5, with 8 bases aligning to TRBD2. CDR1 is GTSNPN and CDR2 is SVGIG in the germline V gene (reference sequence). This CDR3 spans 13 amino acids. Trimming at V came to 3 bases and at J to 9 bases, leaving 9 bases not matched to a gene. This CDR3 is CAWRASGPSPQYF. The CDR3 coding sequence is TGTGCCTGGAGGGCTAGCGGGCCCAGTCCCCAGTACTTC.

To note about this clone: Other DNA sequences in the sample encode the same CDR3. The J gene is TRBJ2-7, the V gene TRBV19, with 10 bases that match TRBD2. Germline assignment: CDR1 LNHDA and CDR2 SQIVND (reference sequence). This CDR3 has 12 amino acids. With 9 bases clipped from V and 3 bases from J, the junction kept 2 bases outside the gene matches. The DNA of the CDR3 is TGTGCCAGCAGCGGGGGGGGCTACGAGCAGTACTTC. As protein: CASSGGGYEQYF.

The rearrangement links TRBV6-5 to TRBJ1-1; D is perhaps TRBD1 (6 bases). Trimming took 7 bases from V and 5 from J, leaving 14 bases between them. In germline, CDR1 is MNHEY, CDR2 SVGAGI. The CDR3 is made up of 13 amino acids. The CDR3 loop reads CASISTGWTEAFF. CDR3 nucleotides: TGTGCCAGCATTTCCACAGGGTGGACTGAAGCTTTCTTT.

The V call is TRBV9, the J call TRBJ1-2; D is possibly TRBD1 (5 bases). Germline CDR1 is SGDLS and CDR2 is YYNGEE. V was pared by 0 bases and J by 4 bases, with 10 bases between. This CDR3 has 14 amino acids. CDR3 sequence reads: CASSVGTWSYGYTF. CDR3 coding DNA: TGTGCCAGCAGCGTAGGGACATGGAGCTATGGCTACACCTTC. Complete variable domain (other parts from reference TRBV9 and TRBJ1-2): DSGVTQTPKHLITATGQRVTLRCSPRSGDLSVYWYQQSLDQGLQFLIQYYNGEERAKGNILERFSAQQFPDLHSELNLSSLELGDSALYFCASSVGTWSYGYTFGSGTRLTVV.

This sequence joins TRBV6-5 and TRBJ2-7; possibly TRBD2 for D (6 bases). Trimming cost V 6 bases and J 2 bases, with 17 bases left between them. CDR1 is MNHEY and CDR2 is SVGAGI in the germline V gene. The CDR3 covers 15 residues. The CDR3 bases are TGTGCCAGCAGCTCGCCGGGGAGGAGGCCCTACGAGCAGTACTTC. Encoded protein: CASSSPGRRPYEQYF.

This rearrangement joins TRBV7-6 to TRBJ2-3; 10 bases are a match to TRBD2. This CDR3 region has 15 residues. V lost 5 bases and J lost 5; bases outside the gene matches: 7. Germline V gene lookup returns CDR1 SGHVS and CDR2 FNYEAQ. The CDR3, as DNA: TGTGCCAGCAGCGCATCGGAGCGGGAGGGAGATACGCAGTATTTT. This sequence encodes CASSASEREGDTQYF. Supplemented by reference TRBV7-6 and TRBJ2-3, the full variable domain reads GAGVSQSPRYKVTKRGQDVALRCDPISGHVSLYWYRQALGQGPEFLTYFNYEAQQDKSGLPNDRFSAERPEGSISTLTIQRTEQRDSAMYRCASSASEREGDTQYFGPGTRLTVL.

J is TRBJ2-1 and V is TRBV5-8; possibly TRBD2 for D (5 bases). V was clipped by 5 bases and J by 5 bases, with 17 bases between them. The CDR3 runs to 15 residues. Germline V lookup: CDR1 SGHTS, CDR2 YDEGEE. The CDR3 is CASSPLGRVDNEQFF. As DNA, the CDR3 is TGTGCCAGCAGTCCTCTAGGGCGGGTTGACAATGAGCAGTTCTTC. Full variable domain (rest looked up from reference TRBV5-8 and TRBJ2-1): EAGVTQSPTHLIKTRGQQATLRCSPISGHTSVYWYQQALGLGLQFLLWYDEGEERNRGNFPPRFSGRQFPNYSSELNVNALELEDSALYLCASSPLGRVDNEQFFGPGTRLTVL.

V and J are TRBV6-1 and TRBJ2-7; TRBD2 is a possible D gene (6 bases). The CDR3 consists of 16 residues. Germline V gene data show CDR1 as MNHNS and CDR2 as SASEGT. Trimming cost V 0 bases and J 9 bases, with 21 bases left between them. The CDR3 loop reads CASSEAQGVPNGGQYF. Written as DNA, the CDR3 is TGTGCCAGCAGTGAAGCCCAGGGCGTCCCGAACGGGGGGCAGTACTTC.

The chain joins TRBV28 to TRBJ2-1, with TRBD2 matching 7 bases. Germline CDR1 is MDHEN and CDR2 is SYDVKM. The V segment lost 2 bases and the J segment 7 bases; nucleotides outside the gene matches: 5. This CDR3 comprises 14 residues. The CDR3 DNA sequence: TGTGCCAGCAGTTTACCGGGAGGAGATAATGAGCAGTTCTTC. It translates to CASSLPGGDNEQFF.

The genes are TRBV19 and TRBJ2-4, with a possible D match to TRBD1 (6 bases). There are 14 residues in the CDR3. With 4 bases removed from V and 4 bases from J, the gap between germline ends came to 11 bases. Germline CDR1 and CDR2: LNHDA and SQIVND (reference sequence). The CDR3 loop reads CASSKDSLKNIQYF. The CDR3 DNA sequence: TGTGCCAGTAGTAAGGACAGCTTGAAAAACATTCAGTACTTC.

The J gene is TRBJ1-6, the V gene TRBV6-1; 8 bases fit TRBD1. The ends lost 2 bases at V and 5 bases at J; junction bases unmatched: 5. CDR1 and CDR2 (germline): MNHNS, SASEGT. There are 16 residues in the CDR3. In nucleotides, the CDR3 is TGTGCCAGCAGTGAATACGGGGACAGGAATAATTCACCCCTCCACTTT. As protein: CASSEYGDRNNSPLHF.

This chain links TRBV6-1 with TRBJ1-4, with D unresolved. The germline V and J ends were trimmed by 6 bases and 4 bases, with 9 bases remaining between them. The CDR3 extends over 13 amino acids. Per the germline V gene, CDR1 is MNHNS and CDR2 is SASEGT. The CDR3 DNA follows: TGTGCCAGCAGACAGTCTGGTAATGAAAAACTGTTTTTT. Amino acid sequence: CASRQSGNEKLFF.

This sequence joins TRBV2 and TRBJ2-1; 9 bases line up with TRBD2. The CDR3 consists of 15 residues. Germline V lookup: CDR1 SNHLY, CDR2 FYNNEI. Trimming removed 6 bases from V and 0 bases from J; junction bases left unmatched: 3. The CDR3 nucleotides read TGTGCCAGCAGCCTAGCGGGACGCTCCTACAATGAGCAGTTCTTC. Its translation is CASSLAGRSYNEQFF.

The chain joins TRBV9 to TRBJ2-1; TRBD1 is a possible D gene (6 bases). CDR1 is SGDLS and CDR2 is YYNGEE in the germline V gene. Trimming cost V 0 bases and J 4 bases, with 11 bases left between them. This CDR3 region has 15 residues. CDR3 nucleotide sequence: TGTGCCAGCAGCGTAGCCCCCGGACAGTACAATGAGCAGTTCTTC. Its protein product is CASSVAPGQYNEQFF. Full variable domain (rest looked up from reference TRBV9 and TRBJ2-1): DSGVTQTPKHLITATGQRVTLRCSPRSGDLSVYWYQQSLDQGLQFLIQYYNGEERAKGNILERFSAQQFPDLHSELNLSSLELGDSALYFCASSVAPGQYNEQFFGPGTRLTVL.

This chain links TRBV6-6 with TRBJ1-2, with D tentatively TRBD1 (5 bases). The V end lost 2 bases, the J end lost 3 bases, and 10 bases lay between the germline ends. The germline V gene encodes CDR1 MNHNY and CDR2 SVGAGI (reference sequence). The CDR3 has 14 residues. Here the CDR3 DNA reads TGTGCCAGCAGTTACCGACAGCGGGACTATGGCTACACCTTC. Its translation: CASSYRQRDYGYTF.

This chain connects TRBV10-2 to TRBJ2-7, with 10 bases identical to TRBD2. Per the germline V gene, CDR1 is WSHSY and CDR2 is SAAADI. Germline trimming cut 8 bases from V and 3 bases from J; bases unmatched to any gene: 13. The CDR3 has 16 residues. CDR3 sequence: CASRRLAGAADYEQYF. CDR3 DNA sequence: TGCGCCAGCCGGCGGCTAGCGGGAGCGGCGGACTACGAGCAGTACTTC.